This is a list of T cell receptor beta chains from one sample in a study of CD8 T cell repertoires and HIV-1 epitope variants. Their cognate antigens are unknown. The protocol was immunoSEQ multiplex PCR, while the TCRdb copy is restricted to in-frame clones and leaves out a portion. The sample consists of just under 1,100 clones, 65% to 85% of them appearing once. What was sequenced was cultured CD8+ T cells derived from PBMCs. These TCRs come from a male donor with HIV. Each CDR3 is given with its conserved first and last residue. A D gene is named only where the DNA matches it firmly. Part of the rows lack a size; the others show once, few, many or a class for expanded clones.

V: TRBV27
J: TRBJ1-1
D: .
size: few
DNA: TGTGCCAGCAGTTCCACCCGGGAGGGTGTCACTGAAGCTTTCTTT
CDR3: CASSSTREGVTEAFF

V: TRBV13
J: TRBJ2-1
D: TRBD2
size: .
DNA: TGTGCCAGCAGCATCAGCGGGAGGGACATGTTGAATGAGCAGTTCTTC
CDR3: CASSISGRDMLNEQFF

V: TRBV14
J: TRBJ2-7
D: TRBD1
size: .
DNA: TGTGCCAGCAGCCAAAAATTACCGGGACAGGGGGCGAGCGAGCAGTACTTC
CDR3: CASSQKLPGQGASEQYF

V: TRBV28
J: TRBJ1-1
D: .
size: .
DNA: TGTGCCAGCAGTTTAGGGCAGCAGAACACTGAAGCTTTCTTT
CDR3: CASSLGQQNTEAFF

V: TRBV19
J: TRBJ1-1
D: .
size: few
DNA: TGTGCCAGTAGTATTGGCGGGGCAGCCCTTGAAGCTTTCTTT
CDR3: CASSIGGAALEAFF

V: TRBV2
J: TRBJ2-1
D: TRBD2
size: few
DNA: TGTGCCAGCTCCTCGAGCGGGGCCCTCTCCAATGAGCAGTTCTTC
CDR3: CASSSSGALSNEQFF

V: TRBV28
J: TRBJ1-1
D: TRBD1
size: hyperexpanded
DNA: TGTGCCAGCAGTTCCCCCGGGACAGGGGTGATTTCCACTGAAGCTTTCTTT
CDR3: CASSSPGTGVISTEAFF

V: TRBV6-5
J: TRBJ2-5
D: TRBD2
size: .
DNA: TGTGCCAGCAGTTACGGGAGCGGGGAGGGAGAGACCCAGTACTTC
CDR3: CASSYGSGEGETQYF

V: TRBV29-1
J: TRBJ2-1
D: .
size: once
DNA: TGCAGCCCCCGTTTAAGCTCCTACAATGAGCAGTTCTTC
CDR3: CSPRLSSYNEQFF

V: TRBV4-1
J: TRBJ2-3
D: .
size: .
DNA: TGCGCCAGCAGCCAAGCTACAGGGTTAGATACGCAGTATTTT
CDR3: CASSQATGLDTQYF

V: TRBV27
J: TRBJ2-1
D: .
size: .
DNA: TGTGCCAGCAGTTTTTCCATTAAGGGTACTCAGTTCTTC
CDR3: CASSFSIKGTQFF

V: TRBV19
J: TRBJ1-5
D: .
size: .
DNA: TGTGCCAGTAGTATTGTGTCAGGGAATCAGCCCCAGCATTTT
CDR3: CASSIVSGNQPQHF

V: TRBV7-2
J: TRBJ1-2
D: .
size: .
DNA: TGTGCCAGCAGCTTTCCTAATAACCCGGGGGGCTACACCTTC
CDR3: CASSFPNNPGGYTF

V: TRBV28
J: TRBJ2-7
D: .
size: few
DNA: TGTGCCAGCAGTCGGACAGTATACGAGCAGTACTTC
CDR3: CASSRTVYEQYF

V: TRBV6-5
J: TRBJ2-1
D: .
size: .
DNA: TGTGCCAGCAGTTTCGAGGGGCCTTCCTACAATGAGCAGTTCTTC
CDR3: CASSFEGPSYNEQFF

V: TRBV10-2
J: TRBJ2-7
D: TRBD2
size: .
DNA: TGCGCCAGCAGTTCAGTTAGCGGGCTAGGTTACGAGCAGTACTTC
CDR3: CASSSVSGLGYEQYF

V: TRBV7-9
J: TRBJ1-5
D: .
size: .
DNA: TGTGCCAGCAGCTTAGGGAATCAGCCCCAGCATTTT
CDR3: CASSLGNQPQHF

V: TRBV25-1
J: TRBJ2-7
D: TRBD1
size: .
DNA: TGTGCCAGCAGTCCGACCGTAGGATTGGGACAGCCCTACGAGCAGTACTTC
CDR3: CASSPTVGLGQPYEQYF

V: TRBV7-8
J: TRBJ1-2
D: .
size: .
DNA: TGTGCCAGCAGCTTAGGTCCGACAGCTTCCTATGGCTACACCTTC
CDR3: CASSLGPTASYGYTF

V: TRBV5-4
J: TRBJ1-1
D: TRBD1
size: .
DNA: TGTGCCAGCAGCTTTTTAGGGGGCGCCTTCGACACTGAAGCTTTCTTT
CDR3: CASSFLGGAFDTEAFF

V: TRBV5-6
J: TRBJ2-7
D: .
size: few
DNA: TGTGCCAGCAGCGACTCGACAGTTACCTACGAGCAGTACTTC
CDR3: CASSDSTVTYEQYF

V: TRBV28
J: TRBJ2-2
D: .
size: .
DNA: TGTGCCAGCAGTTTTGGGACCTTCACAGGGCCGAACACCGGGGAGCTGTTTTTT
CDR3: CASSFGTFTGPNTGELFF

V: TRBV4-2
J: TRBJ2-7
D: .
size: few
DNA: TGTGCCAGCAGCCAGGAACTAGCCTACGAGCAGTACTTC
CDR3: CASSQELAYEQYF

V: TRBV6-5
J: TRBJ2-7
D: .
size: .
DNA: TGTGCCAGCAGTTACGGGGGAGGCGAGCAGTACTTC
CDR3: CASSYGGGEQYF

V: TRBV7-2
J: TRBJ2-1
D: .
size: once
DNA: TGTGCCAGCAGACCCTCGGTAGGCTACAATGAGCAGTTCTTC
CDR3: CASRPSVGYNEQFF

V: TRBV28
J: TRBJ1-2
D: .
size: .
DNA: TGTGCCAGCAGTCTCGATTATGGCTACACCTTC
CDR3: CASSLDYGYTF

V: TRBV7-8
J: TRBJ1-3
D: .
size: .
DNA: TGTGCCAGCAGCCCCTTGGGGCCAGGAAACACCATATATTTT
CDR3: CASSPLGPGNTIYF

V: TRBV4-2
J: TRBJ2-7
D: .
size: .
DNA: TGTGCCAGCAGGGCCGGGACGGAGAACGAGCAGTACTTC
CDR3: CASRAGTENEQYF

V: TRBV27
J: TRBJ2-7
D: .
size: .
DNA: TGTGCCAGCAGTATGGGGAGCGTGTGGGAGCAGTACTTC
CDR3: CASSMGSVWEQYF

V: TRBV2
J: TRBJ2-1
D: TRBD2
size: .
DNA: TGTGCCAGCAAGATGACTAGCGGGTACAATGAGCAGTTCTTC
CDR3: CASKMTSGYNEQFF

V: TRBV27
J: TRBJ2-1
D: TRBD2
size: .
DNA: TGTGCCAGCAGTTTATTGGGACTAGGTACCAATGAGCAGTTCTTC
CDR3: CASSLLGLGTNEQFF

V: TRBV4-1
J: TRBJ2-7
D: .
size: .
DNA: TGCGCCAGCAGCCGAGGGGGGCTAGCTGACGAGCAGTACTTC
CDR3: CASSRGGLADEQYF

V: TRBV5-4
J: TRBJ1-1
D: .
size: .
DNA: TGTGCCAGCAGCGCAGGGGCGGGGACTGAAGCTTTCTTT
CDR3: CASSAGAGTEAFF

V: TRBV4-1
J: TRBJ1-5
D: TRBD1
size: few
DNA: TGCGCCAGCAGCCCGGGACAGGGAAATCAGCCCCAGCATTTT
CDR3: CASSPGQGNQPQHF

V: TRBV6-6
J: TRBJ1-5
D: .
size: few
DNA: TGTGCCATTAGCCGGGGGGCTGATAATCAGCCCCAGCATTTT
CDR3: CAISRGADNQPQHF

V: TRBV5-6
J: TRBJ1-1
D: .
size: .
DNA: TGTGCCAGCAGCCGTTTGAGACAGCGCATGAACACTGAAGCTTTCTTT
CDR3: CASSRLRQRMNTEAFF

V: TRBV28
J: TRBJ1-3
D: TRBD1
size: few
DNA: TGTGCCAGCAGGTGGACCGGGACAGGCTCTGGAAACACCATATATTTT
CDR3: CASRWTGTGSGNTIYF

V: TRBV11-2
J: TRBJ1-2
D: .
size: .
DNA: TGTGCCAGCAGCCCTCCAGGGGTTCAAACTTATGGCTACACCTTC
CDR3: CASSPPGVQTYGYTF

V: TRBV28
J: TRBJ2-3
D: TRBD2
size: once
DNA: TGTGCCAGCAGTTTACTAGCGGGGGATTACGTTAGCACAGATACGCAGTATTTT
CDR3: CASSLLAGDYVSTDTQYF

V: TRBV27
J: TRBJ1-4
D: .
size: .
DNA: TGTGCCAGCAGTCCCCTAGCGGCAGGGTCTAATGAAAAACTGTTTTTT
CDR3: CASSPLAAGSNEKLFF

V: TRBV6-5
J: TRBJ2-7
D: TRBD2
size: .
DNA: TGTGCCAGCACCGAGACTAGCGGAAGGGATGAGCAGTACTTC
CDR3: CASTETSGRDEQYF

V: TRBV6-6
J: TRBJ2-1
D: .
size: .
DNA: TGTGCCAGCAGTTCCCCGACTATTTACAATGAGCAGTTCTTC
CDR3: CASSSPTIYNEQFF

V: TRBV9
J: TRBJ2-1
D: .
size: .
DNA: TGTGCCAGCAGCCCTAGGGACATCTACAATGAGCAGTTCTTC
CDR3: CASSPRDIYNEQFF

V: TRBV27
J: TRBJ2-7
D: TRBD2
size: few
DNA: TGTGCCAGCAGTCTCATAGCGGGAGGGCCCGAGCAGTACTTC
CDR3: CASSLIAGGPEQYF

V: TRBV15
J: TRBJ1-5
D: TRBD1
size: .
DNA: TGTGCCACCAGCAATTCCGGACAGGGCAATCAGCCCCAGCATTTT
CDR3: CATSNSGQGNQPQHF

V: TRBV19
J: TRBJ1-5
D: TRBD1
size: .
DNA: TGTGCCAGTAGTCCGGGACAGGGTTTCCTCAGCAATCAGCCCCAGCATTTT
CDR3: CASSPGQGFLSNQPQHF

V: TRBV2
J: TRBJ1-2
D: .
size: .
DNA: TGTGCCAGCAGTGAAGCGGGGGGACGCCTCTATGGCTACACCTTC
CDR3: CASSEAGGRLYGYTF

V: TRBV2
J: TRBJ2-4
D: .
size: .
DNA: TGTGCCAGCAGTGATGGATTTGGCCCCCGGATGGACATTCAGTACTTC
CDR3: CASSDGFGPRMDIQYF

V: TRBV6-5
J: TRBJ2-7
D: TRBD2
size: .
DNA: TGTGCCAGCAGCCCGGGGGGGGGCGAGCAGTACTTC
CDR3: CASSPGGGEQYF

V: TRBV27
J: TRBJ2-1
D: TRBD2
size: .
DNA: TGTGCCAGCAGTTTTATAGGACTAGCGGGGGGGAATGAGCAGTTCTTC
CDR3: CASSFIGLAGGNEQFF